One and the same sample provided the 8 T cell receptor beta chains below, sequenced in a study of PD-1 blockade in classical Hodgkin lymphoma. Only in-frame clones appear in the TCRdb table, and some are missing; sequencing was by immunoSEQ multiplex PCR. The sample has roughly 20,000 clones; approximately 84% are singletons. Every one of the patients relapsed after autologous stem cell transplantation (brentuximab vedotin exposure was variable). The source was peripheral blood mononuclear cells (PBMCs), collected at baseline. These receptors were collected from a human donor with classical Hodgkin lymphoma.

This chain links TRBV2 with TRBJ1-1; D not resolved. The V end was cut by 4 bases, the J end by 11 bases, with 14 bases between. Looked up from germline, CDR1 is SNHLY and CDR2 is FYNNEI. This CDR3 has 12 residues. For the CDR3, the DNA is TGTGCCAGCAGTGTGAAGGCGTCAAAGGCTTTCTTT. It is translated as CASSVKASKAFF.

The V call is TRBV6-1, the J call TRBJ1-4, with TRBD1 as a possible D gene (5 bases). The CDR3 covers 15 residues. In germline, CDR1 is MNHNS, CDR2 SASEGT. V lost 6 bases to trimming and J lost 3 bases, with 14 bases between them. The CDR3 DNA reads TGTGCCAGCAGCGGGGCCGCCTCAGCTAATGAAAAACTGTTTTTT. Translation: CASSGAASANEKLFF.

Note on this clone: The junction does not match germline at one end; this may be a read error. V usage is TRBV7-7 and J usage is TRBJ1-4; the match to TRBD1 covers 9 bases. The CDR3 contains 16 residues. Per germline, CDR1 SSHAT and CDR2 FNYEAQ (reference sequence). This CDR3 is CASRRGQGATNEKLFF. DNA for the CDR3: TGTGCTAGCAGACGGGGACAGGGAGCAACTAATGAAAAACTGTTTTTT.

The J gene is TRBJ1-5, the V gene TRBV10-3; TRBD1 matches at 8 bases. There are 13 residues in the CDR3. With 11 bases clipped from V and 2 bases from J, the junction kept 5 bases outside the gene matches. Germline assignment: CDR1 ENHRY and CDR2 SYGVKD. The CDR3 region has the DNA TGTGCCGCCTCACAGGGGGGCAATCAGCCCCAGCATTTT. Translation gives CAASQGGNQPQHF.

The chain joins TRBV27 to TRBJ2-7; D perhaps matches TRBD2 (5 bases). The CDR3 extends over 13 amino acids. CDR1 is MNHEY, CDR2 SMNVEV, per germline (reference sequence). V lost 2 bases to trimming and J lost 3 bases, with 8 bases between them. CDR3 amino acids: CASSLRAGYEQYF. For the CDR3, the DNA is TGTGCCAGCAGTTTAAGGGCGGGCTACGAGCAGTACTTC.

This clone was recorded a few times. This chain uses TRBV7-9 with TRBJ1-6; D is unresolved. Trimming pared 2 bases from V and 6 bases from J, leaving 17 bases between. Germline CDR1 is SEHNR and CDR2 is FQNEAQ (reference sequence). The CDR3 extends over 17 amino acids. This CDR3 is CASSLLRPQDSNSPLHF. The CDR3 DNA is TGTGCCAGCAGCTTATTACGCCCCCAGGATAGTAATTCACCCCTCCACTTT.

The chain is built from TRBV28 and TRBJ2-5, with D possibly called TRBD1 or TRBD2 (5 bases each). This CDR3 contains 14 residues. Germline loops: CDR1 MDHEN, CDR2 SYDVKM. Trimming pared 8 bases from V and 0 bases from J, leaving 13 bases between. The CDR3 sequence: CASRDAMYQETQYF. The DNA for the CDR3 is TGTGCCAGCCGGGACGCCATGTACCAAGAGACCCAGTACTTC.

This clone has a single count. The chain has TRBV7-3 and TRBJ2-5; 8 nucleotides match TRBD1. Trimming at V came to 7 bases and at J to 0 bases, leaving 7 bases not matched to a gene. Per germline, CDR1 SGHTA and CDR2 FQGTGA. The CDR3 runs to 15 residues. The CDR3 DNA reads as TGTGCCAGCAAGGCAACAGGGGGATACCAAGAGACCCAGTACTTC. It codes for CASKATGGYQETQYF.